These T cell receptor beta chains were read from a single sample in a study of blood T cell repertoires in COVID-19. Measured with immunoSEQ multiplex PCR; TCRdb has only the in-frame clones, and not every one. Among some 170,000 clones listed, about 80% were seen once. Sequencing input: peripheral blood. The receptors stem from a woman between 65 and 79 years old with acute or convalescent COVID-19. Both conserved end residues are part of each CDR3. A D gene is named only where the DNA matches it firmly. Some rows mark clone size as missing; the rest say once, few, many or name a class of expanded clone.

>TRBV13|.|TRBD1|12|TRBJ2-4
TGTGCCAGTGGGACAGGGTTAGACATTCAGTACTTC
CASGTGLDIQYF
>TRBV15|.|.|15|TRBJ1-3
TGTGCCACCCTGGCAGGATCACCCTCTGGAAACACCATATATTTT
CATLAGSPSGNTIYF
>TRBV5-4|.|TRBD2|16|TRBJ2-1
TGTGCCAGCAGCTTAGGTAGCGGGACCTCCTACAATGAGCAGTTCTTC
CASSLGSGTSYNEQFF
>TRBV4-1|many|.|17|TRBJ1-2
TGCGCCAGCAGCCAACCTAGGCGCGGGGCTTCTAACTATGGCTACACCTTC
CASSQPRRGASNYGYTF
>TRBV28|.|.|14|TRBJ2-1
TGTGCCAGCAGTTTACCGGGGTTAGGGAATGAGCAGTTCTTC
CASSLPGLGNEQFF
>TRBV7-3|once|.|14|TRBJ1-1
TGTGCCAGCAGCTTACGAGGGGGGGACACTGAAGCTTTCTTT
CASSLRGGDTEAFF
>TRBV6-5|few|.|15|TRBJ1-3
TGTGCCAGTCGAACAGGGTCCTTCTCTGGAAACACCATATATTTT
CASRTGSFSGNTIYF
>TRBV5-1|.|TRBD1|14|TRBJ1-1
TGCGCCAGCAGCCTCCGGGACAGAAACACTGAAGCTTTCTTT
CASSLRDRNTEAFF
>TRBV5-1|.|TRBD1|15|TRBJ1-1
TGCGCCAGCAGCCCAGGGACAGGGTGGAACACTGAAGCTTTCTTT
CASSPGTGWNTEAFF
>TRBV21-1|.|.|21|TRBJ1-5
TGTGCCAGCAGCTGCACCCCGTCCCGGACTCCTTTTACCCATAGCAATCAGCCCCAGCATTTT
CASSCTPSRTPFTHSNQPQHF
>TRBV27|.|TRBD1|16|TRBJ1-1
TGTGCCAGCAGTAGGGACAGCTTCATCATGAACACTGAAGCTTTCTTT
CASSRDSFIMNTEAFF
>TRBV19|.|TRBD2|15|TRBJ2-2
TGTGCCAGTCGCGGGACTAGCCAGGGGCCCGGGGAGCTGTTTTTT
CASRGTSQGPGELFF
>TRBV5-1|.|TRBD2|15|TRBJ2-7
TGCGCCAGCAGCCCGGGGACTAGCGGGAGGGGTGAGCAGTACTTC
CASSPGTSGRGEQYF
>TRBV2|.|TRBD1|14|TRBJ1-2
TGTGCCAGCAGTCCAGACAGGGTAATTGGGGGCTACACCTTC
CASSPDRVIGGYTF
>TRBV28|few|TRBD1|16|TRBJ1-1
TGTGCCAGCAGTTTGGGAACAGGGGCTGGGAACACTGAAGCTTTCTTT
CASSLGTGAGNTEAFF
>TRBV19|.|.|15|TRBJ2-3
TGTGCCAGTAGTGGCCCCGGGGGAGGCACAGATACGCAGTATTTT
CASSGPGGGTDTQYF
>TRBV7-8|few|TRBD1|15|TRBJ1-1
TGTGCCAGCAGCTCTCTCGGGACAGGGGGCTCTGAAGCTTTCTTT
CASSSLGTGGSEAFF
>TRBV11-2|once|.|15|TRBJ1-5
TGTGCCAGCAGCAAGACTACAGGGACCACTCAGCCCCAGCATTTT
CASSKTTGTTQPQHF
>TRBV5-1|.|TRBD1|15|TRBJ1-5
TGCGCCAGCGCCCCGGCACAGGGGTTAGGTCAGCCCCAGCATTTT
CASAPAQGLGQPQHF
>TRBV9|.|TRBD1|14|TRBJ1-2
TGTGCCAGCAGCGTAGTCCGGGACAGGGGCCCGTGGACCTTC
CASSVVRDRGPWTF
>TRBV5-4|.|.|15|TRBJ1-1
TGTGCCAGCAGCTTGGGCAGGTCCAGGGCGTCTGAAGCTTTCTTT
CASSLGRSRASEAFF
>TRBV6-5|.|.|15|TRBJ1-3
TGTGCCAGCAGTAGAACAGGGAACGCTGGAAACACCATATATTTT
CASSRTGNAGNTIYF
>TRBV4-1|few|.|15|TRBJ1-5
TGCGCCAGCAGCCAAGCTTTAGGGGGAAATCAGCCCCAGCATTTT
CASSQALGGNQPQHF
>TRBV5-1|many|TRBD2|21|TRBJ2-3
TGCGCCAGCAGCTTGCGCGGGTTAGCGGGGGATAAATCTTCTAGCACAGATACGCAGTATTTT
CASSLRGLAGDKSSSTDTQYF
>TRBV5-6|.|TRBD1|14|TRBJ1-2
TGTGCCAGCAGACCCACAGGGGGCGTCTATGGCTACACCTTC
CASRPTGGVYGYTF
>TRBV3-1/TRBV3-2|.|.|14|TRBJ2-1
TGTGCCAGCAGCATCAGCGCGTACGACAATGAGCAGTTCTTC
CASSISAYDNEQFF
>TRBV7-2|.|TRBD2|16|TRBJ2-7
TGTGCCAGCAGCTTAGTGGCGACTAGCGGGAGCTACGAGCAGTACTTC
CASSLVATSGSYEQYF
>TRBV19|.|TRBD1|15|TRBJ1-5
TGTGCCAGTGGGACAGTCGGAACGAGCAATCAGCCCCAGCATTTT
CASGTVGTSNQPQHF
>TRBV20-1|.|.|11|TRBJ2-7
TGCAGTGCTAGGGGAGACTACGAGCAGTACTTC
CSARGDYEQYF
>TRBV11-1|.|.|16|TRBJ2-1
TGTGCCAGCAGCTTACAAGGGGTGGCTCTCTACAATGAGCAGTTCTTC
CASSLQGVALYNEQFF
>TRBV19|.|TRBD2|16|TRBJ2-3
TGTGCCAGTAGTATTGGACTAGCGGCAGGAATAGATACGCAGTATTTT
CASSIGLAAGIDTQYF
>TRBV3-1/TRBV3-2|.|.|14|TRBJ2-7
TGTGCCAGCAGCCAAGTCATCACAGGGTCCGAGCAGTACTTC
CASSQVITGSEQYF
>TRBV20-1|.|.|10|TRBJ2-1
TGCAGTGCCCTGTTACAGGGGCAGTTCTTC
CSALLQGQFF
>TRBV7-9|.|TRBD2|15|TRBJ2-3
TGTGCCAGCAGCCCCACTAGCGGGATCACAGATACGCAGTATTTT
CASSPTSGITDTQYF
>TRBV5-4|.|TRBD2|15|TRBJ2-5
TGTGCCAGCAGCTTGGGAGGTCTAGCGGAAGAGACCCAGTACTTC
CASSLGGLAEETQYF
>TRBV15|.|TRBD1|16|TRBJ1-1
TGTGCCACCAGCAGAGTAGCCGGGACAGGCAAAGATGAAGCTTTCTTT
CATSRVAGTGKDEAFF
>TRBV4-2|.|.|14|TRBJ2-5
TGTGCCAGCAGCCAAGATAGGAGGGAAGAGACCCAGTACTTC
CASSQDRREETQYF
>TRBV28|.|.|15|TRBJ2-7
TGTGCCAGCAGCCATCACGGGAGTGGAATGAGCGAGCAGTACTTC
CASSHHGSGMSEQYF
>TRBV6-2/TRBV6-3|.|.|15|TRBJ2-3
TGTGCCAGCAGTTACCTGACAGAAAAGTCAGATACGCAGTATTTT
CASSYLTEKSDTQYF
>TRBV5-4|.|.|15|TRBJ2-5
TGTGCCAGCAGCTTGAAACGGTTAGAGAAAGAGACCCAGTACTTC
CASSLKRLEKETQYF